A single sample gave rise to the 17 T cell receptor beta chains below, sequenced in a study of CD8+ T cells in alopecia areata. RNA was isolated and reverse transcribed to cDNA, the sequencing template. Repertoires were generated with immunoSEQ multiplex PCR, while TCRdb's copy carries only in-frame clones and drops some. In the table there are around 190,000 clones, 50% to 70% of which are singletons. Specified treatment: oral pan-JAK inhibitor, 5-10 mg twice daily. The material was CD4+ T cells sorted from blood, obtained around week 50, from a patient treated with tofacitinib. The source is a human donor with alopecia areata.

The J gene is TRBJ2-1, the V gene TRBV5-1; D uncertain. The germline gives CDR1 SGHRS, CDR2 YFSETQ. The CDR3 is 14 amino acids. Deletions cut 0 bases from V and 3 bases from J, with 7 bases between. CDR3 sequence: CASSLVSNYNEQFF. The DNA for the CDR3 is TGCGCCAGCAGCTTGGTGAGTAACTACAATGAGCAGTTCTTC. Supplemented by reference TRBV5-1 and TRBJ2-1, the full variable domain reads KAGVTQTPRYLIKTRGQQVTLSCSPISGHRSVSWYQQTPGQGLQFLFEYFSETQRNKGNFPGRFSGRQFSNSRSEMNVSTLELGDSALYLCASSLVSNYNEQFFGPGTRLTVL.

The chain joins TRBV7-9 to TRBJ1-6; D remains unclear. In germline, CDR1 is SEHNR, CDR2 FQNEAQ (reference sequence). The CDR3 consists of 14 residues. V dropped 5 bases and J dropped 9 bases, with 14 bases sitting between them. The CDR3 reads CASSEDGVSSPLHF. CDR3 nucleotide sequence: TGTGCCAGCAGCGAGGACGGGGTTTCTTCACCCCTCCACTTT. The whole variable domain, remainder taken from reference TRBV7-9 and TRBJ1-6, is DTGVSQNPRHKITKRGQNVTFRCDPISEHNRLYWYRQTLGQGPEFLTYFQNEAQLEKSRLLSDRFSAERPKGSFSTLEIQRTEQGDSAMYLCASSEDGVSSPLHFGNGTRLTVT.

The genes are TRBV5-1 and TRBJ2-7, with 7 nucleotides matching TRBD1. The ends lost 3 bases at V and 3 bases at J; junction bases unmatched: 3. Germline V gene lookup returns CDR1 SGHRS and CDR2 YFSETQ. The CDR3 covers 13 residues. CDR3 sequence (DNA): TGCGCCAGCAGCTGGGACAGCCACTACGAGCAGTACTTC. It translates to CASSWDSHYEQYF.

The chain uses TRBV2 and TRBJ2-3, with 11 nucleotides matching TRBD2. Trimming cost V 6 bases and J 1 base; bases outside gene matches: 3. CDR3 length: 15 residues. CDR1 SNHLY and CDR2 FYNNEI come from the germline V gene. This chain's CDR3 is CASRQLAGGTDTQYF. CDR3 sequence (DNA): TGTGCCAGCAGACAACTAGCGGGGGGCACAGATACGCAGTATTTT.

The count of this clone is one. This chain joins TRBV30 and TRBJ1-1, with a possible D match to TRBD1 (6 bases). From germline, CDR1 is GTSNPN and CDR2 SVGIG (reference sequence). The V gene lost 3 bases and the J gene lost 6 bases, with 14 bases spanning the gap. The CDR3 has 13 residues. The CDR3, as DNA: TGTGCCTGGAGGCGGGGGGCTAGCGCTGAAGCTTTCTTT. Its protein is CAWRRGASAEAFF.

This clone was seen a handful of times. The rearrangement joins TRBV4-3 to TRBJ1-2; D is perhaps TRBD1 (6 bases). V was cut by 3 bases and J by 4 bases, with 21 bases left in between. Germline V gene lookup returns CDR1 LGHNA and CDR2 YSLEER. This CDR3 region has 17 residues. Here the CDR3 reads CASSHPNRDTRLYGYTF. The CDR3 nucleotides are TGCGCCAGCAGCCACCCTAACCGGGACACTCGACTCTATGGCTACACCTTC.

The J gene is TRBJ2-2, the V gene TRBV5-1, with D possibly being TRBD1 (5 bases). The CDR3 loop spans 14 amino acids. Germline V gene data show CDR1 as SGHRS and CDR2 as YFSETQ. V lost 3 bases and J 5 bases, leaving 11 bases between the germline ends. In nucleotides, the CDR3 is TGCGCCAGCAGCTGGGGCTCGGAGACCGGGGAGCTGTTTTTT. Amino acids: CASSWGSETGELFF.

This sequence joins TRBV7-3 and TRBJ2-1; 12 positions agree with TRBD2. Per germline, CDR1 SGHTA and CDR2 FQGTGA. V lost 5 bases and J lost 7; bases outside the gene matches: 9. The CDR3 loop spans 16 amino acids. CDR3 sequence reads: CASSPLLAGGNNEQFF. DNA for the CDR3: TGTGCCAGCAGCCCTCTACTAGCGGGGGGCAATAATGAGCAGTTCTTC.

This chain joins TRBV19 and TRBJ2-5; 8 bases are shared with TRBD1. V lost 7 bases, J lost 5 bases, and 9 bases stayed unmatched. The CDR3 loop spans 14 amino acids. Germline V gene data show CDR1 as LNHDA and CDR2 as SQIVND (reference sequence). CDR3 coding DNA: TGTGCCAGTAACGACAGGGGAGTTGGGGAGACCCAGTACTTC. This translates into CASNDRGVGETQYF.

This rearrangement joins TRBV30 to TRBJ1-2, with D possibly being TRBD1 (6 bases). The CDR3 is made up of 13 amino acids. Germline V gene data show CDR1 as GTSNPN and CDR2 as SVGIG (reference sequence). Trimming shortened V by 3 bases and J by 7 bases, and 15 bases separated the two germline ends. CDR3 coding DNA: TGTGCCTGGAGATCTGAGGGGGACTCTGGCTACACCTTC. This encodes CAWRSEGDSGYTF.

This chain uses TRBV5-1 with TRBJ2-5; 8 bases match TRBD2. Germline V gene lookup returns CDR1 SGHRS and CDR2 YFSETQ. The V and J ends lost 0 bases and 3 bases, in that order; junction bases with no gene match: 7. The CDR3 extends over 16 amino acids. Here the CDR3 reads CASSLVSGGSKETQYF. The DNA for the CDR3 is TGCGCCAGCAGCTTGGTGTCGGGGGGGTCGAAAGAGACCCAGTACTTC.

V and J are TRBV19 and TRBJ1-2, with D tentatively TRBD1 (5 bases). V was clipped by 6 bases and J by 0 bases, with 17 bases between them. This CDR3 region has 16 residues. CDR1 LNHDA and CDR2 SQIVND come from the germline V gene (reference sequence). For the CDR3, the DNA is TGTGCCAGTAGGTTCGGGACCGCTCATCCTAACTATGGCTACACCTTC. Residues: CASRFGTAHPNYGYTF.

This sequence joins TRBV30 and TRBJ2-1; 11 bases align to TRBD1. Per the germline V gene, CDR1 is GTSNPN and CDR2 is SVGIG (reference sequence). This CDR3 contains 13 residues. The CDR3 nucleotides are TGTGCGTGTGGACAGGGGGCCTCGTATGAGCAGTTCTTC. This encodes CACGQGASYEQFF.

The rearrangement uses TRBV29-1 and TRBJ2-3, with unresolved D. Trimming shortened V by 3 bases and J by 4 bases, and 2 bases separated the two germline ends. The CDR3 consists of 10 residues. Germline-derived CDR1 and CDR2 are SQVTM and ANQGSEA. The chain's CDR3 is CSVEPDTQYF. CDR3 coding DNA: TGCAGCGTTGAGCCAGATACGCAGTATTTT.

This sequence joins TRBV27 and TRBJ1-2, with 7 bases fitting TRBD1. This CDR3 region has 14 residues. Germline loops: CDR1 MNHEY, CDR2 SMNVEV (reference sequence). The V gene end was trimmed by 6 bases and the J gene end by 5 bases; junction bases not matched to a gene: 9. Here the CDR3 reads CASRPTGAIYGYTF. The CDR3 DNA follows: TGTGCCAGCAGACCCACAGGGGCCATATATGGCTACACCTTC.

The chain carries TRBV30 and TRBJ1-2; D possibly corresponds to TRBD1 (5 bases). Between the trimmed V and J ends, which lost 3 bases and 2 bases, there was a span of 16 bases. The CDR3 has 15 amino acids. In germline, CDR1 is GTSNPN, CDR2 SVGIG (reference sequence). As DNA, the CDR3 is TGTGCCTGGAGCCCCTATTCGGGGGAGAACTATGGCTACACCTTC. Protein sequence: CAWSPYSGENYGYTF.

The V gene is TRBV29-1, the J gene TRBJ1-1; D possibly corresponds to TRBD1 (5 bases). V lost 3 bases to trimming and J lost 1 base, with 18 bases between them. CDR1 SQVTM and CDR2 ANQGSEA come from the germline V gene. The CDR3 extends over 16 amino acids. The CDR3, as DNA: TGCAGCGTTGATGGGGCGGAGGTCCTTGGGAACACTGAAGCTTTCTTT. Encoded protein: CSVDGAEVLGNTEAFF.